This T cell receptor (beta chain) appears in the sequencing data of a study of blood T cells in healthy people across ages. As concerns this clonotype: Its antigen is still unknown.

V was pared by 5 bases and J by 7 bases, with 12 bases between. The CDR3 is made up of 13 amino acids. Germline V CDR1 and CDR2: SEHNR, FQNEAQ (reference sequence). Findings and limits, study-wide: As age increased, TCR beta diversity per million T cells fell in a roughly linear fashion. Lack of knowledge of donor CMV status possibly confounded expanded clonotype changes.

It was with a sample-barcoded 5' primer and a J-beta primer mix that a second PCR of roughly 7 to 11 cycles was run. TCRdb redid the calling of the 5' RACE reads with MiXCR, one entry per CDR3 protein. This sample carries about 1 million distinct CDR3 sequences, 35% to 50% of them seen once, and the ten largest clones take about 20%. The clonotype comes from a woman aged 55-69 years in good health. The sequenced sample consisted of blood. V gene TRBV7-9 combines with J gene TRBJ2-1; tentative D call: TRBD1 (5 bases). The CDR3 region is CASSPQVGNEQFF. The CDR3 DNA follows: TGTGCCAGCAGCCCACAGGTGGGGAATGAGCAGTTCTTC.